The T cell receptor (beta chain) described here comes from a study of control samples from healthy donors and cancer patients. The germline gives CDR1 MNHEY, CDR2 SMNVEV (reference sequence). This CDR3 comprises 16 residues. V gave up 3 bases and J gave up 5 bases, with 19 bases separating them. The protocol was immunoSEQ multiplex PCR, while the TCRdb copy is restricted to in-frame clones and leaves out a portion. The data show about 150,000 clones, with roughly 94% seen just once and about 5% held by the top ten. The chain combines TRBV27 with TRBJ2-5; D might be TRBD1 (6 bases). Input material: blood. The sequence was collected from a man aged 35 to 55 in good health. DNA of the CDR3: TGTGCCAGCAGTTTCCTTGGGACAACCATTAAGGAGACCCAGTACTTC. Translating gives CASSFLGTTIKETQYF.